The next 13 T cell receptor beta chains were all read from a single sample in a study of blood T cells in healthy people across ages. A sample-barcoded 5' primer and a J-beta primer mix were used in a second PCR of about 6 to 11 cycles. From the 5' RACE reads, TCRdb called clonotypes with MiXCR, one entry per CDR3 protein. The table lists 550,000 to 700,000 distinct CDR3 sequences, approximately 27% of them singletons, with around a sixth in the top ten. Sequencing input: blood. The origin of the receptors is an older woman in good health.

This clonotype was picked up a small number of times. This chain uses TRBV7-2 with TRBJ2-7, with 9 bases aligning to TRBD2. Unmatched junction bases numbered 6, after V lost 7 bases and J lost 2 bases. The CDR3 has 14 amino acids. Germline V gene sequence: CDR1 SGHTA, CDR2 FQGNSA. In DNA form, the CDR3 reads TGTGCCAGCAATGTGGCGGGGGGGGCCTACGAGCAGTACTTC. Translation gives CASNVAGGAYEQYF.

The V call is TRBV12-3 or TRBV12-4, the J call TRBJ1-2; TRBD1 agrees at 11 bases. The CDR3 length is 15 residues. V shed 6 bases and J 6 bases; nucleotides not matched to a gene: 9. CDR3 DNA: TGTGCCAGCAGCCTAGGGGGACAGGGGGGGAATGGCTACACCTTC. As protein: CASSLGGQGGNGYTF.

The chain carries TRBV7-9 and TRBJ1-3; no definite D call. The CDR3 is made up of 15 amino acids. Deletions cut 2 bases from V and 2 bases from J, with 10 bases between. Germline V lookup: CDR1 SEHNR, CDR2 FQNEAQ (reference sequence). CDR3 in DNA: TGTGCCAGCAGCTTAAGAAGGGAAACTGGAAACACCATATATTTT. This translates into CASSLRRETGNTIYF.

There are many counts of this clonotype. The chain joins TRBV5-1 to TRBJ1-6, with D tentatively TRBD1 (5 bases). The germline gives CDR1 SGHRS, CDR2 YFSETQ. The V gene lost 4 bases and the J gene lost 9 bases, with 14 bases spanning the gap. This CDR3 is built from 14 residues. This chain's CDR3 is CASSTGTDSSPLHF. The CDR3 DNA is TGCGCCAGCAGCACCGGGACCGACTCTTCACCCCTCCACTTT.

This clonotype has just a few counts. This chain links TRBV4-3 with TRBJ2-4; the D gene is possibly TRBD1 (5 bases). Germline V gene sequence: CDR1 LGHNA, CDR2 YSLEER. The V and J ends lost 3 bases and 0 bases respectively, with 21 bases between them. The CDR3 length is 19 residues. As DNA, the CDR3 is TGCGCCAGCAGCCAGGGGTTTGGACAATCTCTCATAGCCAAAAACATTCAGTACTTC. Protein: CASSQGFGQSLIAKNIQYF.

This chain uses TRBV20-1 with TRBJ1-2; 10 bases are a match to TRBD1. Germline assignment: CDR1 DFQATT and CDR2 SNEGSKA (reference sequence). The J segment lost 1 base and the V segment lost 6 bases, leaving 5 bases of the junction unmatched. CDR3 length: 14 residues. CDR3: CSAGQGGDNYGYTF. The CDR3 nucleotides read TGCAGTGCCGGACAGGGGGGAGATAACTATGGCTACACCTTC.

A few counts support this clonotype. The CDR3 DNA sequence: TGTGCCAGCAGTTTGGGACAGGGACTACAAGGGGAGGGCCAGTACTTC. Translation gives CASSLGQGLQGEGQYF. The V gene is TRBV12-3 or TRBV12-4, the J gene TRBJ2-5, with 9 bases lining up with TRBD1. The CDR3 sequence is 16 residues long. Trimming removed 3 bases from V and 10 bases from J; junction bases left unmatched: 15.

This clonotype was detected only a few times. The CDR3 coding sequence is TGTGCCAGCAGCCAAGGGACAGGGTGGGACTATGGCTACACCTTC. Protein product: CASSQGTGWDYGYTF. The rearrangement joins TRBV3-1 to TRBJ1-2, with 8 bases that match TRBD1. CDR1 and CDR2 from the germline V gene are LGHDT and YNNKEL (reference sequence). This CDR3 region has 15 residues. V trimming: 1 base; J trimming: 3 bases; junction bases outside the gene matches: 4.

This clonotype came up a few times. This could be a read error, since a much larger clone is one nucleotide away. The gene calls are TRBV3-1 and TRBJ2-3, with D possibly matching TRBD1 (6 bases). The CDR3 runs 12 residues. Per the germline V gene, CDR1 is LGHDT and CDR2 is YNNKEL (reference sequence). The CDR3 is CTSSRQVDTQYF. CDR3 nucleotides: TGTACCAGCAGCCGACAGGTAGATACGCAGTATTTT.

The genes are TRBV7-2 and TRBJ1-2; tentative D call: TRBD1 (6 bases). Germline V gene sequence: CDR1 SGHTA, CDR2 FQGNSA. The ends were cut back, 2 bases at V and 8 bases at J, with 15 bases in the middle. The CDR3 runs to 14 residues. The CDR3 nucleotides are TGTGCCAGCAGCTTAAAGGGACATGAGGGCGGCTACACCTTC. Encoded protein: CASSLKGHEGGYTF.

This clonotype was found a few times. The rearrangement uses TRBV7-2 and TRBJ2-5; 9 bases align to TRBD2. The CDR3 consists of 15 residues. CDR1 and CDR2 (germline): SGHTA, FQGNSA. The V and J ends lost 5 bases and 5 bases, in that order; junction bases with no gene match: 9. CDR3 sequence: CASSHSGTSRETQYF. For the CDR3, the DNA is TGTGCCAGCAGCCATTCCGGGACTAGCAGGGAGACCCAGTACTTC.

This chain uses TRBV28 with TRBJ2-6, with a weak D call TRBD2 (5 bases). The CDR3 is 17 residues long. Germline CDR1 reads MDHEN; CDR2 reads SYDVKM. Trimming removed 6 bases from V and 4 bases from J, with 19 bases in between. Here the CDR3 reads CASRSSEGTRGANVLTF. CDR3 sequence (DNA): TGTGCCAGCAGGTCTTCAGAGGGCACTAGGGGGGCCAACGTCCTGACTTTC. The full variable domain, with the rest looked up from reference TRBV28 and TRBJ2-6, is DVKVTQSSRYLVKRTGEKVFLECVQDMDHENMFWYRQDPGLGLRLIYFSYDVKMKEKGDIPEGYSVSREKKERFSLILESASTNQTSMYLCASRSSEGTRGANVLTFGAGSRLTVL.

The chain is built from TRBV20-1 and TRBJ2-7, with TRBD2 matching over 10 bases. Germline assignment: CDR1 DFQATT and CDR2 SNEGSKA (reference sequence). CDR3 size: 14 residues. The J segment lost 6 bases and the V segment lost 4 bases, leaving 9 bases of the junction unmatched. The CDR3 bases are TGCAGTGCTACCCTAGCGGGGGCCATTGGCGAGCAGTACTTC. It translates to CSATLAGAIGEQYF.